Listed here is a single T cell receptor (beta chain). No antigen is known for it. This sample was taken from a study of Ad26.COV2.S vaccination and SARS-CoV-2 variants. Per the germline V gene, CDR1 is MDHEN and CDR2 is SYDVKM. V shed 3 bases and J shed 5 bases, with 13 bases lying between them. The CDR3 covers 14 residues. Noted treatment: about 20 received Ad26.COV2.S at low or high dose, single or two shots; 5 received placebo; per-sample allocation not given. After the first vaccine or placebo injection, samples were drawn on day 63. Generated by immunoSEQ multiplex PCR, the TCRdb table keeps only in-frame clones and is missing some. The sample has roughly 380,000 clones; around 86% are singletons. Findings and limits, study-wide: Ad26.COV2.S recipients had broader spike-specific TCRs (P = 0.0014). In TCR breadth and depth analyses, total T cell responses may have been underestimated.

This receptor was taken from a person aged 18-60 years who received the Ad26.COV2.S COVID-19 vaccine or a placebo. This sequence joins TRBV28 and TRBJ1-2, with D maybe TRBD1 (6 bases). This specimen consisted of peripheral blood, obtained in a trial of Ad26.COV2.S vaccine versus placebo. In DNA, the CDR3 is TGTGCCAGCAGTTTTGGGGGCACAGATTATGGCTACACCTTC. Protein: CASSFGGTDYGYTF.